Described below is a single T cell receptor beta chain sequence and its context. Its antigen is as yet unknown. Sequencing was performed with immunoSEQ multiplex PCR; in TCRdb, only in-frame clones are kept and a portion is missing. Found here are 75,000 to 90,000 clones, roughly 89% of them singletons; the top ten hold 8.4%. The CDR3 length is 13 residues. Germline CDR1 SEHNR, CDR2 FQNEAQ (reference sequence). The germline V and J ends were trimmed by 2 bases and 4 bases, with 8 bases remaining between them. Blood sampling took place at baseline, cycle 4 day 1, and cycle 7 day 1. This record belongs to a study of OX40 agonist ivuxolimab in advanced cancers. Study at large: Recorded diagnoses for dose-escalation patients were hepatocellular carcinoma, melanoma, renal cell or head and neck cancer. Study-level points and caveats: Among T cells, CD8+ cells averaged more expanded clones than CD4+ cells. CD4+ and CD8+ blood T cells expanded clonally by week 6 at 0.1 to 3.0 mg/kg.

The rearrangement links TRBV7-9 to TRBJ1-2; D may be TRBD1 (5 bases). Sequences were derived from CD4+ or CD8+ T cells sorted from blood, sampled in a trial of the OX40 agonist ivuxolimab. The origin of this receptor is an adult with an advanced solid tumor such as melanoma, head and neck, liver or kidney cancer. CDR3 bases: TGTGCCAGCAGCTTACGGCAGGGCTATGGCTACACCTTC. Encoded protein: CASSLRQGYGYTF.